The clone carrying this T cell receptor (beta chain) was seen only once. The antigen is undetermined. These data belong to a study of beta chain features in type 1 diabetes. Study-level background: The patients were much like the healthy donors in age, gender and cell yields. Study results and caveats: Cells with high TCR expression could be over-represented when cDNA is sequenced.

Central memory, naive, regulatory and stem cell-like memory CD4+ cells were sorted by CD45RO/CCR7/CD25/CD127/CD95/CD27. With V trimmed by 3 bases and J by 2 bases, 7 bases remained unmatched. CDR3 length equals 15 residues. Germline V gives CDR1 LNHDA, CDR2 SQIVND (reference sequence). Sequencing targeted expressed TCRB transcripts, as all isolated RNA had been reverse transcribed. Assay used: immunoSEQ multiplex PCR; TCRdb lists only in-frame clones, some missing. The table includes fewer than 650,000 clones, about a sixth detected once. The rearrangement uses TRBV19 and TRBJ2-7, with 7 bases aligning to TRBD1. This receptor was obtained from a man between 18 and 35 years old in good health. The sequencing input was naive CD4+ T cells from blood. CDR3 region: CASSIVDRDTYEQYF. CDR3 sequence (DNA): TGTGCCAGTAGTATCGTTGACAGGGACACCTACGAGCAGTACTTC.